The 25 T cell receptor beta chains listed next were all sequenced from one sample in a study of T cells after posttransplantation cyclophosphamide. TCRdb's copy holds only in-frame clones and misses some; the assay was immunoSEQ multiplex PCR. The table has tens of thousands of clones, 90% to 95% seen once; the top ten hold 0.1%. Cells defined as naive were viable CD3+CD4+ or CD3+CD8+ and CCR7+CD45RA+CD45RO-CD95-CD27+CD28+. Sequencing input: naive CD4+ T cells sorted from blood. These receptor sequences come from a man aged 25-40 years in good health and a related stem cell transplant donor.

J is TRBJ1-6 and V is TRBV27; D remains ambiguous. Germline CDR1 is MNHEY and CDR2 is SMNVEV (reference sequence). Trimming cost V 3 bases and J 10 bases, with 7 bases left between them. The CDR3 covers 12 residues. The CDR3 sequence: CASSFENSPLHF. In nucleotides, the CDR3 is TGTGCCAGCAGTTTCGAGAACTCACCCCTCCACTTT.

This clone has more than one count but fewer than ten. The chain links TRBV7-8 to TRBJ1-1, with unresolved D. The CDR3 loop spans 12 amino acids. Trimming pared 1 base from V and 6 bases from J, leaving 6 bases between. In germline, CDR1 is SGHVS, CDR2 FQNEAQ. CDR3 nucleotide sequence: TGTGCCAGCAGCTTAGGACGGGCTGAAGCTTTCTTT. Amino acids: CASSLGRAEAFF.

The rearrangement links TRBV7-9 to TRBJ2-7; TRBD1 matches at 9 bases. Germline assignment: CDR1 SEHNR and CDR2 FQNEAQ (reference sequence). The ends lost 3 bases at V and 1 base at J; junction bases unmatched: 10. The CDR3 covers 17 residues. CDR3 DNA: TGTGCCAGCAGCTTCAAGGGGTCCGGGACAGGGTCCTACGAGCAGTACTTC. This sequence encodes CASSFKGSGTGSYEQYF.

The rearrangement uses TRBV7-2 and TRBJ2-7; D call uncertain. V was clipped by 5 bases and J by 3 bases, with 5 bases between them. There are 11 residues in the CDR3. CDR1 is SGHTA and CDR2 is FQGNSA in the germline V gene. CDR3 DNA sequence: TGTGCCAGCAGCCTTTACTACGAGCAGTACTTC. This codes for CASSLYYEQYF.

V and J are TRBV5-1 and TRBJ1-1, with D maybe TRBD1 (5 bases). Trimming took off 0 bases at V and 0 bases at J, with 12 bases between the two ends. The CDR3 is made up of 16 amino acids. Germline CDR1 reads SGHRS; CDR2 reads YFSETQ. CDR3 DNA: TGCGCCAGCAGCTTGGAGGTCAGGGTGGTGAACACTGAAGCTTTCTTT. Translating it yields CASSLEVRVVNTEAFF.

V gene TRBV12-2 combines with J gene TRBJ1-6; the DNA was not compared with TRBD1, the D call given in the table. TRBV12-2 is annotated as a pseudogene. The CDR3 runs 15 residues. The CDR3 coding sequence is TGTGCAAGTCGCTTAGCGGACAGAGCTAATTCACCCCTCCACTTT. Translating it yields CASRLADRANSPLHF.

This sequence joins TRBV4-1 and TRBJ2-2; weak D call: TRBD1 (6 bases). Trimming pared 2 bases from V and 4 bases from J, leaving 11 bases between. The germline V gene has CDR1 MGHRA and CDR2 YSYEKL. The CDR3 length is 15 residues. The CDR3 region has the DNA TGCGCCAGCAGCCAACTTCAGGGGTTCACCGGGGAGCTGTTTTTT. Amino acids: CASSQLQGFTGELFF.

This clone occurred once. The chain recombines TRBV4-3 with TRBJ2-1; 14 bases agree with TRBD2. CDR1 and CDR2 (germline): LGHNA, YSLEER. This CDR3 spans 18 amino acids. Trimming removed 2 bases from V and 4 bases from J; junction bases left unmatched: 7. CDR3: CASSQLPGTSGGYNEQFF. The CDR3 DNA is TGCGCCAGCAGCCAACTACCAGGGACTAGCGGGGGTTACAATGAGCAGTTCTTC.

The rearrangement uses TRBV4-3 and TRBJ2-3, with D maybe TRBD2 (7 bases). V lost 4 bases, J lost 0 bases, and 14 bases lay in between. CDR3 size: 16 residues. From germline, CDR1 is LGHNA and CDR2 YSLEER. This chain's CDR3 is CASSPYRGGSTDTQYF. CDR3 bases: TGCGCCAGCAGCCCATATAGGGGGGGTAGCACAGATACGCAGTATTTT.

The chain links TRBV5-1 to TRBJ2-3; D not certain. Germline V gene sequence: CDR1 SGHRS, CDR2 YFSETQ. This CDR3 spans 13 amino acids. V lost 0 bases and J lost 4, with 6 bases in between. CDR3 DNA: TGCGCCAGCAGCTTGGTACTTTCAGATACGCAGTATTTT. Protein sequence: CASSLVLSDTQYF.

V is TRBV9 and J is TRBJ2-7; D uncertain. The CDR3 runs to 13 residues. Germline assignment: CDR1 SGDLS and CDR2 YYNGEE. V gave up 0 bases and J gave up 0 bases, with 4 bases separating them. The CDR3 protein is CASSVATSYEQYF. CDR3 bases: TGTGCCAGCAGCGTAGCTACCTCCTACGAGCAGTACTTC.

Only one count was recorded for this clone. The rearrangement joins TRBV19 to TRBJ1-2, with TRBD1 matching 10 bases. The CDR3 runs to 13 residues. Trimming at V came to 3 bases and at J to 7 bases, leaving 2 bases not matched to a gene. Germline loops: CDR1 LNHDA, CDR2 SQIVND (reference sequence). The CDR3, as DNA: TGTGCCAGTAGTATTAGGACAGGGGGTGGCTACACCTTC. Translation: CASSIRTGGGYTF.

This chain links TRBV5-4 with TRBJ2-5, with D maybe TRBD2 (6 bases). Germline CDR1 reads SGHNT; CDR2 reads YYREEE (reference sequence). With 2 bases removed from V and 3 bases from J, the gap between germline ends came to 11 bases. This CDR3 contains 14 residues. The CDR3 is CASSFPGVKETQYF. The CDR3 DNA sequence: TGTGCCAGCAGCTTCCCGGGGGTGAAAGAGACCCAGTACTTC.

This chain connects TRBV6-1 to TRBJ1-5; maybe TRBD1 (6 bases). The germline V gene encodes CDR1 MNHNS and CDR2 SASEGT. The V gene lost 6 bases and the J gene lost 4 bases, with 10 bases spanning the gap. The CDR3 is 13 amino acids. DNA for the CDR3: TGTGCCAGCAGCCCACAGGGTAATCAGCCCCAGCATTTT. Its translation is CASSPQGNQPQHF.

This clone was detected once. This chain uses TRBV6-1 with TRBJ2-7; 10 nucleotides align to TRBD1. Looked up from germline, CDR1 is MNHNS and CDR2 is SASEGT. The CDR3 loop spans 13 amino acids. J lost 7 bases, V lost 7 bases, and 7 bases had no gene match. The CDR3 protein is CASTRQGAVEQYF. CDR3 DNA sequence: TGTGCCAGCACCAGACAGGGGGCGGTTGAGCAGTACTTC.

The rearrangement joins TRBV7-6 to TRBJ1-4; no reliable D call. V shed 4 bases and J shed 1 base, with 7 bases lying between them. Germline CDR1 reads SGHVS; CDR2 reads FNYEAQ. This CDR3 has 14 amino acids. This CDR3 reads CASSSGGTNEKLFF. DNA of the CDR3: TGTGCCAGCAGCTCCGGTGGAACTAATGAAAAACTGTTTTTT.

The J gene is TRBJ2-7, the V gene TRBV28, with 7 bases matching TRBD1. CDR3 length equals 14 residues. V gave up 5 bases and J gave up 3 bases; unmatched junction bases: 7. Looked up from germline, CDR1 is MDHEN and CDR2 is SYDVKM. The CDR3 DNA follows: TGTGCCAGCAGTCAAGACAGGGTTATCTACGAGCAGTACTTC. Protein product: CASSQDRVIYEQYF.

V and J are TRBV2 and TRBJ2-7; 11 bases match TRBD1. CDR1 is SNHLY and CDR2 is FYNNEI in the germline V gene. This CDR3 comprises 13 residues. Trimming removed 7 bases from V and 5 bases from J; junction bases left unmatched: 4. CDR3 protein: CASIGDRGNEQYF. The CDR3 DNA reads TGTGCCAGCATTGGGGACAGGGGGAACGAGCAGTACTTC.

This clone is a singleton in its sample. This chain links TRBV2 with TRBJ1-1, with 7 bases that match TRBD1. Looked up from germline, CDR1 is SNHLY and CDR2 is FYNNEI. This CDR3 has 15 amino acids. V was clipped by 5 bases and J by 1 base; unmatched bases: 7. The CDR3 protein is CASSLKGQSNTEAFF. The CDR3 nucleotides read TGTGCCAGCAGTTTAAAGGGACAGTCGAACACTGAAGCTTTCTTT.

The chain links TRBV19 to TRBJ2-2; D is unresolved. The CDR3 extends over 15 amino acids. The germline V gene encodes CDR1 LNHDA and CDR2 SQIVND (reference sequence). Between the trimmed V and J ends, which lost 3 bases and 2 bases, there was a span of 10 bases. DNA for the CDR3: TGTGCCAGTAGTATCCTAGTCAGCAACACCGGGGAGCTGTTTTTT. This sequence encodes CASSILVSNTGELFF.

The chain combines TRBV5-1 with TRBJ2-7, with 9 bases that match TRBD2. Trimming at V came to 2 bases and at J to 2 bases, leaving 5 bases not matched to a gene. This CDR3 region has 15 residues. Per germline, CDR1 SGHRS and CDR2 YFSETQ. The CDR3 DNA reads TGCGCCAGCAGCTTCGGGACTAGCTCAACCTACGAGCAGTACTTC. Translation: CASSFGTSSTYEQYF.

The chain joins TRBV2 to TRBJ1-5, with D unclear. The V and J ends lost 1 base and 2 bases respectively, with 9 bases between them. The germline CDR1 and CDR2 sequences are SNHLY and FYNNEI. The CDR3 runs 15 residues. CDR3: CASSEDGVGNQPQHF. CDR3 nucleotides: TGTGCCAGCAGTGAAGACGGTGTCGGCAATCAGCCCCAGCATTTT.

The chain employs TRBV25-1 and TRBJ2-1; tentative D call: TRBD2 (6 bases). CDR3 length: 14 residues. V shed 3 bases and J shed 6 bases, with 12 bases lying between them. Germline CDR1 is MGHDK and CDR2 is SYGVNS. CDR3 residues: CASSEAGTFNEQFF. The CDR3 DNA follows: TGTGCCAGCAGTGAGGCAGGGACTTTCAATGAGCAGTTCTTC.

In nucleotides, the CDR3 is TGTGCCAGCAGCATTAGCGGGTTCACAGATACGCAGTATTTT. Its protein is CASSISGFTDTQYF. The V call is TRBV7-3, the J call TRBJ2-3; 7 nucleotides line up with TRBD2. Germline CDR1 is SGHTA and CDR2 is FQGTGA. The CDR3 length is 14 residues. V gave up 5 bases and J gave up 2 bases; unmatched junction bases: 4.

The gene calls are TRBV7-6 and TRBJ1-6, with D unclear. The CDR3 totals 16 residues. V lost 4 bases to trimming and J lost 7 bases, with 17 bases between them. Germline lookup yields CDR1 SGHVS and CDR2 FNYEAQ. CDR3 in amino acids: CASSSLVAGFNSPLHF. CDR3 DNA sequence: TGTGCCAGCAGCTCCTTGGTAGCTGGGTTCAATTCACCCCTCCACTTT.